The 14 T cell receptor beta chains listed next were all sequenced from one sample in a study of blood T cell repertoires in COVID-19. Repertoires were generated with immunoSEQ multiplex PCR, while TCRdb's copy carries only in-frame clones and drops some. Of a few hundred thousand clones in the sample, about 85% were seen once. Sample: peripheral blood. The receptors shown here come from a man aged 55-75 years with acute or convalescent COVID-19.

The V call is TRBV10-2, the J call TRBJ2-5; TRBD2 aligns across 7 bases. Germline V lookup: CDR1 WSHSY, CDR2 SAAADI. Trimming took 7 bases from V and 5 from J; bases not matched to a gene: 10. CDR3 length equals 14 residues. CDR3 coding DNA: TGCGCCAGCACGAGGACTAGTCTGGGGGAGACCCAGTACTTC. Translated: CASTRTSLGETQYF.

The chain carries TRBV5-1 and TRBJ1-4; 7 bases align to TRBD1. CDR3 length equals 15 residues. Looked up from germline, CDR1 is SGHRS and CDR2 is YFSETQ. V trimming: 5 bases; J trimming: 4 bases; junction bases outside the gene matches: 8. Here the CDR3 reads CASRVGTEINEKLFF. For the CDR3, the DNA is TGCGCCAGCAGAGTAGGGACAGAGATTAATGAAAAACTGTTTTTT.

This clone was recorded once. The chain carries TRBV23-1 and TRBJ2-3; 12 nucleotides align to TRBD2. TRBV23-1 is known as an ORF, though its function is uncertain. CDR3 length: 21 amino acids. The ends lost 6 bases at V and 2 bases at J; junction bases unmatched: 21. DNA for the CDR3: TGCGCCAGCAGCCCAGTCTGGGCTAGCGGGAGGGCCCGAGGCCCCACAGATACGCAGTATTTT. This gives the protein CASSPVWASGRARGPTDTQYF.

The chain joins TRBV5-6 to TRBJ1-3; TRBD1 might be the D (5 bases). The CDR3 runs to 14 residues. In germline, CDR1 is SGHDT, CDR2 YYEEEE. With 0 bases removed from V and 4 bases from J, the gap between germline ends came to 8 bases. CDR3 coding DNA: TGTGCCAGCAGCTTGGGGGGCCAGGGAAACACCATATATTTT. Protein product: CASSLGGQGNTIYF. Drawing the rest from reference TRBV5-6 and TRBJ1-3, the complete variable domain is DAGVTQSPTHLIKTRGQQVTLRCSPKSGHDTVSWYQQALGQGPQFIFQYYEEEERQRGNFPDRFSGHQFPNYSSELNVNALLLGDSALYLCASSLGGQGNTIYFGEGSWLTVV.

This sequence joins TRBV18 and TRBJ1-3; D may be TRBD1 (6 bases). V was shortened by 1 base and J by 2 bases, with 9 bases between the two germline ends. Germline CDR1 KGHSH, CDR2 LQKENI. CDR3 length equals 15 residues. CDR3 residues: CASSPREGAGNTIYF. In DNA, the CDR3 is TGTGCCAGCTCACCACGTGAGGGGGCTGGAAACACCATATATTTT. The complete variable domain, with remaining parts taken from reference TRBV18 and TRBJ1-3, reads NAGVMQNPRHLVRRRGQEARLRCSPMKGHSHVYWYRQLPEEGLKFMVYLQKENIIDESGMPKERFSAEFPKEGPSILRIQQVVRGDSAAYFCASSPREGAGNTIYFGEGSWLTVV.

V and J are TRBV30 and TRBJ2-7; 8 nucleotides line up with TRBD2. The CDR3 contains 14 residues. V gave up 0 bases and J gave up 3 bases; unmatched junction bases: 4. From germline, CDR1 is GTSNPN and CDR2 SVGIG (reference sequence). The CDR3 reads CAWSVSSGRYEQYF. The CDR3 DNA follows: TGTGCCTGGAGTGTATCTAGCGGGCGCTACGAGCAGTACTTC. The full variable domain, completed using reference TRBV30 and TRBJ2-7, is SQTIHQWPATLVQPVGSPLSLECTVEGTSNPNLYWYRQAAGRGLQLLFYSVGIGQISSEVPQNLSASRPQDRQFILSSKKLLLSDSGFYLCAWSVSSGRYEQYFGPGTRLTVT.

In its sample, this clone was seen a few times. The V and J genes are TRBV7-3 and TRBJ1-1; 9 bases are a match to TRBD1. CDR1 and CDR2 (germline): SGHTA, FQGTGA. This CDR3 spans 13 amino acids. V trimming: 3 bases; J trimming: 10 bases; junction bases outside the gene matches: 6. The CDR3 DNA sequence: TGTGCCAGCAGCTTCTCACAGGGGGCGGTAGCTTTCTTT. Its protein product is CASSFSQGAVAFF.

This clone was seen just once. The V gene is TRBV7-2, the J gene TRBJ2-3; weak D call: TRBD2 (6 bases). Between the trimmed V and J ends, which lost 2 bases and 4 bases, there was a span of 13 bases. The germline gives CDR1 SGHTA, CDR2 FQGNSA. This CDR3 contains 15 residues. CDR3: CASSLSAGSADTQYF. In nucleotides, the CDR3 is TGTGCCAGCAGCTTATCTGCGGGATCAGCAGATACGCAGTATTTT.

This chain links TRBV27 with TRBJ2-1; 8 nucleotides match TRBD1. V shed 4 bases, J shed 7 bases, and the junction held 12 bases outside the gene matches. The CDR3 is made up of 16 amino acids. Germline V gene sequence: CDR1 MNHEY, CDR2 SMNVEV (reference sequence). The CDR3 DNA reads as TGTGCCAGCAGTTCGCCTTGGCAGGGGGCTAGGAATGAGCAGTTCTTC. Translating gives CASSSPWQGARNEQFF.

This clone was seen a few times. The rearrangement links TRBV3-1 (or the pseudogene TRBV3-2) to TRBJ2-7; TRBD1 is a possible D gene (7 bases). Trimming cost V 1 base and J 3 bases, with 10 bases left between them. The CDR3 has 14 amino acids. The germline V gene encodes CDR1 LGHDT and CDR2 YNNKEL (reference sequence). The CDR3 here is CASSQGQGGYEQYF. CDR3 DNA sequence: TGTGCCAGCAGCCAAGGACAGGGAGGCTACGAGCAGTACTTC.

The V gene is TRBV6-5, the J gene TRBJ2-1; TRBD2 matches 8 bases. This CDR3 contains 15 residues. Germline lookup yields CDR1 MNHEY and CDR2 SVGAGI. The ends lost 8 bases at V and 7 bases at J; junction bases unmatched: 13. The CDR3 nucleotides read TGTGCCAGCGGGGCCGGGGGGGTATGGAGGAATGAGCAGTTCTTC. Translated, it gives CASGAGGVWRNEQFF.

Concerning this clone: The same CDR3 is also encoded by other DNA sequences in this sample. J is TRBJ1-2 and V is TRBV6-4, with TRBD1 matching over 8 bases. V gave up 3 bases and J gave up 4 bases; unmatched junction bases: 1. This CDR3 has 13 amino acids. Germline CDR1 is MRHNA and CDR2 is SNTAGT. The CDR3: CASSEQGGYGYTF. As DNA, the CDR3 is TGTGCCAGCAGTGAACAGGGGGGCTATGGCTACACCTTC.

The gene calls are TRBV11-3 and TRBJ2-2; D perhaps matches TRBD1 (5 bases). V was cut by 5 bases and J by 9 bases, with 10 bases left in between. CDR3 length: 12 amino acids. Germline lookup yields CDR1 SGHNT and CDR2 YENEEA. CDR3 protein: CASSRQNRELFF. The CDR3 DNA reads as TGTGCCAGCAGCAGACAGAACAGGGAGCTGTTTTTT. Based on the CDR3 plus reference TRBV11-3 and TRBJ2-2, the full variable domain is EAGVVQSPRYKIIEKKQPVAFWCNPISGHNTLYWYLQNLGQGPELLIRYENEEAVDDSQLPKDRFSAERLKGVDSTLKIQPAELGDSAVYLCASSRQNRELFFGEGSRLTVL.

The rearrangement uses TRBV5-5 and TRBJ1-4, with TRBD1 identical over 9 bases. Germline-derived CDR1 and CDR2 are SGHKS and YYEKEE (reference sequence). CDR3 length equals 16 residues. Trimming cost V 7 bases and J 7 bases; bases outside gene matches: 14. This CDR3 reads CASRINPGQGSEKLFF. The CDR3 nucleotides read TGTGCCAGCCGAATTAACCCGGGACAGGGTTCTGAAAAACTGTTTTTT.